This T cell receptor beta chain was identified during a study of blood T cell repertoires in COVID-19. On the study more broadly: Samples taken during acute and convalescent COVID-19 were collected in the United States, Italy and Spain. The cDNA or gDNA used as material had been derived from T cells, B-cell-depleted T cells, or PBMCs.

Profiling relied on immunoSEQ multiplex PCR, and the TCRdb table lists in-frame clones only, not all of them. Among some 520,000 clones, 85% to 90% were seen once, and the ten largest hold around 0.9%. Seattle enrolled patients during active infection and tracked them longitudinally. The germline CDR1 and CDR2 sequences are SEHNR and FQNEAQ (reference sequence). CDR3 size: 16 residues. Trimming took 5 bases from V and 5 from J, leaving 22 bases between them. V is TRBV7-9 and J is TRBJ2-7; D is possibly TRBD1 (7 bases). This receptor was identified in a man aged 18 to 35 with COVID-19, enrolled during active disease. Sequenced sample: peripheral blood. CDR3 in amino acids: CASSLGGGGGRDEQYF. The CDR3 DNA sequence: TGTGCCAGCAGCCTAGGCGGAGGGGGCGGCCGGGACGAGCAGTACTTC. The full variable domain, rest sourced from reference TRBV7-9 and TRBJ2-7, is DTGVSQNPRHKITKRGQNVTFRCDPISEHNRLYWYRQTLGQGPEFLTYFQNEAQLEKSRLLSDRFSAERPKGSFSTLEIQRTEQGDSAMYLCASSLGGGGGRDEQYFGPGTRLTVT.